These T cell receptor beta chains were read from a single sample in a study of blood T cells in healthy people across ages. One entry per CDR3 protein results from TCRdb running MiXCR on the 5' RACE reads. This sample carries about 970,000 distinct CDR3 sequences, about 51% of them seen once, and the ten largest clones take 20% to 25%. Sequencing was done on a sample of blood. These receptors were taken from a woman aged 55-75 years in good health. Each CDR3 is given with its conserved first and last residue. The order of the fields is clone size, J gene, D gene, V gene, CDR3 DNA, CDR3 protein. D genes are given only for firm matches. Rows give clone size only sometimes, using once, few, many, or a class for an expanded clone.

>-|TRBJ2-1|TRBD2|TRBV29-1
TGCAGCGTCCTAAAGATACTAGCGGGAGGAGTTGAGCAGTTCTTC
CSVLKILAGGVEQFF
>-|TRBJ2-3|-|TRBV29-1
TGCAGCGTTGAAGATCTGGCTACCCGTACGGGGTATTTT
CSVEDLATRTGYF
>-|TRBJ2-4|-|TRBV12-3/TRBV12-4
TGTGCCAGCAGTTTATGGGGCGGGGCCAAAGCCAAAAACATTCAGTACTTC
CASSLWGGAKAKNIQYF
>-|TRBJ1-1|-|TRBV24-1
TGTGCCACCAGTGCGTCCGATGCAAAACCCGAAGCTTTCTTT
CATSASDAKPEAFF
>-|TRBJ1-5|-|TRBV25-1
TGTGCCAGCAGCGACCCGGGGGCCAGGCAGCCCCAGCATTTT
CASSDPGARQPQHF
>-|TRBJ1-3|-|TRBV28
TGTGCCAGCAGTCCACGGGGACTGCAACGCTCTGGAAACACCATATATTTT
CASSPRGLQRSGNTIYF
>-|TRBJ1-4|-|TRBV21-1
TGTGCCAGCAGCAAAGTAGGGGGACAGGGGGTTGAAAAACTGTTTTTT
CASSKVGGQGVEKLFF
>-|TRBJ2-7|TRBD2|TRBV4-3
TGCGCGACCGGGCGGGAGGTAGGGGCGTCCTACGAGCAGTACTTC
CATGREVGASYEQYF
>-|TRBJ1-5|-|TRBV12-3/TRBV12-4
TGTGCCAGCGTGGAGCAGGACTATCAGCCCCAGCATTTT
CASVEQDYQPQHF
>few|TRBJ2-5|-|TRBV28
TGTGCCAGCAACCGACTCGGGGACCCCTCCGAGACCCAGTACTTC
CASNRLGDPSETQYF
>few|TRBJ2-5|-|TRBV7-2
TGTGCCAGCAGCGAGGGTGAGGGGGAGACCCAGTACTTC
CASSEGEGETQYF
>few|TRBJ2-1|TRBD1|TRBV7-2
TGTGCCAGCAGCCAACAGGGGGTCAACCGGGGCAATGAGCAGTTCTTC
CASSQQGVNRGNEQFF
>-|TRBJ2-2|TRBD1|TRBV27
TGTGCCAGCCAGACAGGGGACGCCGGGGAGCTGTTTTTT
CASQTGDAGELFF
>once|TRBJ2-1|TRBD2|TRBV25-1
TGTGCCAGCAGTGAATTCCGGACTAGCGGGAGGGGTGAGCAGTTCTTC
CASSEFRTSGRGEQFF
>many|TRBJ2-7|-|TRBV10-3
TGTGCCATCAGTGAGGAGGGGCGCGGTTACGAGCAGTACTTC
CAISEEGRGYEQYF
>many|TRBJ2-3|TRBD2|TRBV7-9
TGTGCCAGCAGCTTCGGGTCTGCGGGAGGGCCTAGAGATACGCAGTATTTT
CASSFGSAGGPRDTQYF
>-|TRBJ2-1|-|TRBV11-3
TGTGCCAGCAGCCTGGGTCGGCGGGATAACAATGAGCAGTTCTTC
CASSLGRRDNNEQFF
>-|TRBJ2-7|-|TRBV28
TGTGCCAGCAGTTCCGCCGGGTCTGTCTACGAGCAGTACTTC
CASSSAGSVYEQYF
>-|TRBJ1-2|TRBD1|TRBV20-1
TGCAGTGCTAGGGGGGACAGAAAATATGGCTACACCTTC
CSARGDRKYGYTF
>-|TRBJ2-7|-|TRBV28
TGTGCCAGCAGTTTTGGGGCGGATAGCTACTACGAGCAGTACTTC
CASSFGADSYYEQYF
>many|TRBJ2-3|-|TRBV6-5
TGTGCCAGCAGGCCCCTTCGGGGCGCTAGCACAGATACGCAGTATTTT
CASRPLRGASTDTQYF
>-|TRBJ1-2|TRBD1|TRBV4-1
TGCGCCAGCAGCTCACTTCAGCGACAGGGTGATGGCTACACCTTC
CASSSLQRQGDGYTF
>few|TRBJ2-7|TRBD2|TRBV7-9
TGTGCCAGCAGCTCCGCTCTAGCGGGAGTTTACTACGAGCAGTACTTC
CASSSALAGVYYEQYF
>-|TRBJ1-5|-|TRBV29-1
TGCAGCGCCGCCGGAGCCAATCAGCCCCAGCATTTT
CSAAGANQPQHF
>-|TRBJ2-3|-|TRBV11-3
TGTGCCAGCAGCTTGGGAGCCCCGGGGACAGATACGCAGTATTTT
CASSLGAPGTDTQYF
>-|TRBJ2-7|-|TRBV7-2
TGTGCCAGCAGCTTTCCGGGACGGCAAAACGAGCAGTACTTC
CASSFPGRQNEQYF
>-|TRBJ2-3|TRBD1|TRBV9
TGTGCCAGCAGCGACCACCCGGGACAGGGGTTTGCAGATACGCAGTATTTT
CASSDHPGQGFADTQYF
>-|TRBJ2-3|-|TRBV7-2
TGTGCCAGCACCTCATTTGGCCTTCTAAACACAGATACGCAGTATTTT
CASTSFGLLNTDTQYF
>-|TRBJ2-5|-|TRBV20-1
TGCAGTGCTAGAGATTTCCAGGGTTGGACCCAGTACTTC
CSARDFQGWTQYF
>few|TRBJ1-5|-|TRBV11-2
TGTGCCAGCAGCTTAGGTATCAATCAGCCCCAGCATTTT
CASSLGINQPQHF
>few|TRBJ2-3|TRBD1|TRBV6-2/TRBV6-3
TGTGCCAGCAAGACAGGGGTAGCTATCGATACGCAGTATTTT
CASKTGVAIDTQYF
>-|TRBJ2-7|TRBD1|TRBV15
TGCGCCACCAGCCAGAGGACAGGGACCTACGAGCAGTACTTC
CATSQRTGTYEQYF
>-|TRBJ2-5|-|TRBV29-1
TGCAGCGTTAAAAGGGGGGGACACCAAGGGACCCAGTACTTC
CSVKRGGHQGTQYF
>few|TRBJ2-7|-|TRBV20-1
TGCAGTGCTAGACCCCCGGGACCCCCCTACGAGCAGTACTTC
CSARPPGPPYEQYF
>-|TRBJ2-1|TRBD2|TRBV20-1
TGCAGTGCTAGATTCCAGCGGGAAATAGATGAGCAGTTCTTC
CSARFQREIDEQFF
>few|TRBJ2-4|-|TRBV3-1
TGTGCCAGCAGCCACCCCCTTGGGGCCAAAAACATTCAGTACTTC
CASSHPLGAKNIQYF
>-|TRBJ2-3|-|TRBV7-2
TGTGCCAGCAGCTTATTTCGGTCACAGGGTTACCAGTATTTT
CASSLFRSQGYQYF
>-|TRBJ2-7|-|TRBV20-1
TGCAGCACGACAGGTTTGAGCGAGCAGTACTTC
CSTTGLSEQYF
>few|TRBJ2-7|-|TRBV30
TGTGCCTGGGGTAAGGGACGGAACACTAGATTTCAAGACTACGAGCAGTACTTC
CAWGKGRNTRFQDYEQYF
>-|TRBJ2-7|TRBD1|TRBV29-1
TGCAGCGTTGATGGCCGGACAGGGAACGAGCAGTACTTC
CSVDGRTGNEQYF
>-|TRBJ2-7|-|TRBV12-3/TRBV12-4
TGTGCCAGCACCCGGGACCCGCTTGGTAGCGAGCAGTACTTC
CASTRDPLGSEQYF